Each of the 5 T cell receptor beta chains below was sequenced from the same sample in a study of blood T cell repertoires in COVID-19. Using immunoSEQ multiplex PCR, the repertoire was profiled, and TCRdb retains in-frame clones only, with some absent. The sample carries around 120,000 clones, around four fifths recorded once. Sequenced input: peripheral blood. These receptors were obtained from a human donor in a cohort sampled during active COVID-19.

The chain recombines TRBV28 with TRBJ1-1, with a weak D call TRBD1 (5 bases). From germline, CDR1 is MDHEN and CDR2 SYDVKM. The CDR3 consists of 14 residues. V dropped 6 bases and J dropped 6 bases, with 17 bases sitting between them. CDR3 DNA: TGTGCCAGCAGCTCGACAGCCCCAAGGGCTGAAGCTTTCTTT. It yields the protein CASSSTAPRAEAFF. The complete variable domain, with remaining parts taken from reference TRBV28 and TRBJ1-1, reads DVKVTQSSRYLVKRTGEKVFLECVQDMDHENMFWYRQDPGLGLRLIYFSYDVKMKEKGDIPEGYSVSREKKERFSLILESASTNQTSMYLCASSSTAPRAEAFFGQGTRLTVV.

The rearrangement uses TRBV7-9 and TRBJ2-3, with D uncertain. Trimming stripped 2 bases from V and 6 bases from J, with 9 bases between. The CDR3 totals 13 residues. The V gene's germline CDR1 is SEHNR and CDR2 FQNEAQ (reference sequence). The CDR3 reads CASSLLSADTQYF. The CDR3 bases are TGTGCCAGCAGCTTACTAAGCGCTGATACGCAGTATTTT.

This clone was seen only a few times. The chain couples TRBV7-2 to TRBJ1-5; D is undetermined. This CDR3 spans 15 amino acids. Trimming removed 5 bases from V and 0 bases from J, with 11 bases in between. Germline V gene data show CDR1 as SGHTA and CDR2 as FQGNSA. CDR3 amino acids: CASSPQAYSNQPQHF. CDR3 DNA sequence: TGTGCCAGCAGCCCCCAGGCTTATAGCAATCAGCCCCAGCATTTT.

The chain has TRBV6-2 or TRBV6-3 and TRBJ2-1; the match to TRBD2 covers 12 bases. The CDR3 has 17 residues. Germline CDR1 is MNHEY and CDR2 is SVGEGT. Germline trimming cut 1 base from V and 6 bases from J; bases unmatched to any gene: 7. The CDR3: CASSYYRTSGNFNEQFF. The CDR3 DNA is TGTGCCAGCAGTTACTACCGGACTAGCGGGAATTTCAATGAGCAGTTCTTC.

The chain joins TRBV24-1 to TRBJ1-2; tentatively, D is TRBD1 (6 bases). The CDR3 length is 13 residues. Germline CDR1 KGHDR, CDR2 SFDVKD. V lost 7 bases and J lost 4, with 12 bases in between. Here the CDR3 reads CATSGGQVYGYTF. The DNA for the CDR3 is TGTGCCACCAGCGGGGGGCAAGTCTATGGCTACACCTTC.